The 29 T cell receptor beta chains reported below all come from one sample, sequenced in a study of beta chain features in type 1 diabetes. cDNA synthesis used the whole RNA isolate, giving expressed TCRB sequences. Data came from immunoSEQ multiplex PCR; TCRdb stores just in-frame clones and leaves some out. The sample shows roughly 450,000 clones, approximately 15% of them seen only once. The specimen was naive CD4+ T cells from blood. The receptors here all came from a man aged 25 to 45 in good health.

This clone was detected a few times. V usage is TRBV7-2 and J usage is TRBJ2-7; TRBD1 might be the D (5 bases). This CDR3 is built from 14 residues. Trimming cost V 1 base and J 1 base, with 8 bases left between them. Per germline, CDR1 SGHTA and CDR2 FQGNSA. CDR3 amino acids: CASSLGSGSYEQYF. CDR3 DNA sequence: TGTGCCAGCAGCTTAGGCTCAGGGTCCTACGAGCAGTACTTC.

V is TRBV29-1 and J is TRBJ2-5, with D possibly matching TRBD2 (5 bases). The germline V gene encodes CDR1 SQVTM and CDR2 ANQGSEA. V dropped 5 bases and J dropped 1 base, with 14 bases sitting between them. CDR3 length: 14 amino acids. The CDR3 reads CSVCMAGVQETQYF. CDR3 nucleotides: TGCAGCGTTTGCATGGCCGGGGTCCAAGAGACCCAGTACTTC.

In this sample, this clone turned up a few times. The CDR3 region is CASSRETRLNTGELFF. As DNA, the CDR3 is TGCGCCAGCAGCCGAGAAACTCGGCTTAACACCGGGGAGCTGTTTTTT. The rearrangement joins TRBV4-3 to TRBJ2-2; D call uncertain. Trimming took off 4 bases at V and 2 bases at J, with 14 bases between the two ends. Germline values: CDR1 LGHNA, CDR2 YSLEER. The CDR3 spans 16 residues.

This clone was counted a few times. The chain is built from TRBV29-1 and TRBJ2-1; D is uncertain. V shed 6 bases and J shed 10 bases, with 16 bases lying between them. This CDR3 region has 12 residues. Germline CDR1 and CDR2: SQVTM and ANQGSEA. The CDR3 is CSVASPSREQFF. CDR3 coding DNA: TGCAGCGTCGCGTCCCCCTCCAGGGAGCAGTTCTTC.

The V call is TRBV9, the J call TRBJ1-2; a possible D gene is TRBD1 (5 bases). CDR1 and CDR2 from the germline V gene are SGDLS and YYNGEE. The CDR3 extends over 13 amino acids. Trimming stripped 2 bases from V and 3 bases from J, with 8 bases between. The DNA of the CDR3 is TGTGCCAGCAGCGTCGACAGCCACTATGGCTACACCTTC. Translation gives CASSVDSHYGYTF.

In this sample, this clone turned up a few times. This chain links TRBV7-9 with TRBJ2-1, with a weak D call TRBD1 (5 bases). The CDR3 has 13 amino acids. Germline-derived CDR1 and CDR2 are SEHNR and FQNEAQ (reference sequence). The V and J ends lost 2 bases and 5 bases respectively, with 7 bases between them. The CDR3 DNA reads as TGTGCCAGCAGCTTAAGACAGAACAATGAGCAGTTCTTC. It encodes CASSLRQNNEQFF.

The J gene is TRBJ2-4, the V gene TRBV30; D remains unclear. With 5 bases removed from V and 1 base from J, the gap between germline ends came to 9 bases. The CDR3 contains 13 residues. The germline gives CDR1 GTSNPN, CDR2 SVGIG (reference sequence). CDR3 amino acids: CAWRKGAKNIQYF. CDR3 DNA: TGTGCCTGGCGGAAGGGCGCCAAAAACATTCAGTACTTC.

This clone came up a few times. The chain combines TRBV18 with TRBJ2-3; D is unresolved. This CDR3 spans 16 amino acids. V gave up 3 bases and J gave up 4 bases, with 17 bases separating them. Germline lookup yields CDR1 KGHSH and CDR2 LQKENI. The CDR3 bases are TGTGCCAGCTCACCGTCGGAGACCACGAAAGCAGATACGCAGTATTTT. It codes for CASSPSETTKADTQYF.

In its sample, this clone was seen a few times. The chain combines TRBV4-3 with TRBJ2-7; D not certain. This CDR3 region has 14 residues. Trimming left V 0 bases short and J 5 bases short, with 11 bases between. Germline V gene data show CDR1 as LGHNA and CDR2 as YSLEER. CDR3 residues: CASSQDFRPNEQYF. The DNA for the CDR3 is TGCGCCAGCAGCCAAGATTTCCGGCCCAACGAGCAGTACTTC.

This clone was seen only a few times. The CDR3, as DNA: TGCGCCAGCAGCTTGGCCGAGGTCGGCAATGAGCAGTTCTTC. This sequence encodes CASSLAEVGNEQFF. This chain links TRBV5-1 with TRBJ2-1; D remains ambiguous. This CDR3 contains 14 residues. V was clipped by 0 bases and J by 6 bases, with 10 bases between them. CDR1 is SGHRS and CDR2 is YFSETQ in the germline V gene. The whole variable domain, filled in from reference TRBV5-1 and TRBJ2-1, reads KAGVTQTPRYLIKTRGQQVTLSCSPISGHRSVSWYQQTPGQGLQFLFEYFSETQRNKGNFPGRFSGRQFSNSRSEMNVSTLELGDSALYLCASSLAEVGNEQFFGPGTRLTVL.

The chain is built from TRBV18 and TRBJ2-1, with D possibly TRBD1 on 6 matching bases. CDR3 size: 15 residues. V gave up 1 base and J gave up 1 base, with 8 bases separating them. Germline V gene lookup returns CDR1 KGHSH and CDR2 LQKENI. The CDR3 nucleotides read TGTGCCAGCTCACCACAGGGGGTATCCTACAATGAGCAGTTCTTC. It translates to CASSPQGVSYNEQFF.

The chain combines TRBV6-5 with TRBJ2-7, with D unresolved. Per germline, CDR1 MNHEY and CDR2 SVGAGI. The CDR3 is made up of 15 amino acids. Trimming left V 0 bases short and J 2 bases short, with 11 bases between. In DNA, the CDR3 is TGTGCCAGCAGTTACTCGGGATTCCTGACCTACGAGCAGTACTTC. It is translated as CASSYSGFLTYEQYF.

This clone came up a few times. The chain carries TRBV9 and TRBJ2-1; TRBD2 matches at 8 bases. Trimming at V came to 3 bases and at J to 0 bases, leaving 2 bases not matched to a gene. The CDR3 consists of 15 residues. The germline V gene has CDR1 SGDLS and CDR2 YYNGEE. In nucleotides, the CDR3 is TGTGCCAGCAGCGCAAGCGGGGGCTCCTACAATGAGCAGTTCTTC. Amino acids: CASSASGGSYNEQFF.

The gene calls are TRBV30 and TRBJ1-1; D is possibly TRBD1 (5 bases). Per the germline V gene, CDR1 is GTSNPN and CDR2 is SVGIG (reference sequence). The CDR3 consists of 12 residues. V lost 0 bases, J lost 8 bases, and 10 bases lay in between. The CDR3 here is CAWSVLTGEAFF. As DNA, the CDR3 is TGTGCCTGGAGTGTACTTACAGGAGAAGCTTTCTTT.

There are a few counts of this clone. CDR3 nucleotides: TGTGCCAGCAGTCCCCGGGAGTCTGGTGGAAACACCATATATTTT. Translated, it gives CASSPRESGGNTIYF. The J gene is TRBJ1-3, the V gene TRBV6-6; D remains ambiguous. V shed 5 bases and J shed 3 bases, with 14 bases lying between them. This CDR3 has 15 residues. The germline gives CDR1 MNHNY, CDR2 SVGAGI (reference sequence).

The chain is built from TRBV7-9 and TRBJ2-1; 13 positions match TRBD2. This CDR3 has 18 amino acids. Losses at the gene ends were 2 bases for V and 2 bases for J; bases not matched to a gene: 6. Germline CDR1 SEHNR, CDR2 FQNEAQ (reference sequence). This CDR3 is CASSLTGLAGTTYNEQFF. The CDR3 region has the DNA TGTGCCAGCAGCTTAACGGGACTAGCGGGAACTACCTACAATGAGCAGTTCTTC.

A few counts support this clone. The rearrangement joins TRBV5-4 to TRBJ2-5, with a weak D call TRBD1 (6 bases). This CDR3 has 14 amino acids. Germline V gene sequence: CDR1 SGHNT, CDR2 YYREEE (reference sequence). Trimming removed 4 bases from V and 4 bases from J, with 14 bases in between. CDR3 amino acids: CASSATGRRETQYF. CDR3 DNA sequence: TGTGCCAGCAGCGCAACAGGGCGGAGAGAGACCCAGTACTTC.

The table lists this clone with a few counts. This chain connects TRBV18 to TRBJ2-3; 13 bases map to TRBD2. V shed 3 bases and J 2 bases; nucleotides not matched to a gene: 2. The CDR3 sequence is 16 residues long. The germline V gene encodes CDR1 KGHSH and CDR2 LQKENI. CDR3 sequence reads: CASSPGTSGNTDTQYF. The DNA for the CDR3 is TGTGCCAGCTCACCCGGGACTAGCGGGAACACAGATACGCAGTATTTT.

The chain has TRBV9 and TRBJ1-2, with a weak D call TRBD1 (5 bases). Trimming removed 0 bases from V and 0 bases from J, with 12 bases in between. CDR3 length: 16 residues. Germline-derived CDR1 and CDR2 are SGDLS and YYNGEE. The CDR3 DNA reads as TGTGCCAGCAGCGTAGGGGGGACGTTAGCTAACTATGGCTACACCTTC. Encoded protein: CASSVGGTLANYGYTF.

CDR3: CASSLDRSVETQYF. CDR3 DNA: TGTGCCAGCAGCTTAGATAGGTCCGTGGAGACCCAGTACTTC. This chain connects TRBV7-2 to TRBJ2-5; D is uncertain. Germline V gene lookup returns CDR1 SGHTA and CDR2 FQGNSA. This CDR3 comprises 14 residues. The germline V and J ends were trimmed by 1 base and 5 bases, with 11 bases remaining between them.

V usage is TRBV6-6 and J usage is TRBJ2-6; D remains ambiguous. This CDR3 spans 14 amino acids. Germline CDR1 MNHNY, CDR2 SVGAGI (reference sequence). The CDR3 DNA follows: TGTGCAACTACCCGGGTCTCTGGGGCCAACGTCCTGACTTTC. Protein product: CATTRVSGANVLTF.

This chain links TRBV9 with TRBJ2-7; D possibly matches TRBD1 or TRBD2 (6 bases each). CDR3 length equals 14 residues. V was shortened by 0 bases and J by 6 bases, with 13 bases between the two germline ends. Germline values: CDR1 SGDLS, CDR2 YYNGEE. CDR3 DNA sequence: TGTGCCAGCAGCGTAGGTTCGGGGGCCCCCGAGCAGTACTTC. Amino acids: CASSVGSGAPEQYF.

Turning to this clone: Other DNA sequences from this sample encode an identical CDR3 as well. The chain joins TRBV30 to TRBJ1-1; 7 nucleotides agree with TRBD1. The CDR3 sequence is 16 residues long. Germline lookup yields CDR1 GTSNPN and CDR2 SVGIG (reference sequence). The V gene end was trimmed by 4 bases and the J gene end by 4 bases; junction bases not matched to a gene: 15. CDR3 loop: CAWNWAGGKGVTEAFF. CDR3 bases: TGTGCCTGGAACTGGGCAGGGGGTAAGGGAGTCACTGAAGCTTTCTTT.

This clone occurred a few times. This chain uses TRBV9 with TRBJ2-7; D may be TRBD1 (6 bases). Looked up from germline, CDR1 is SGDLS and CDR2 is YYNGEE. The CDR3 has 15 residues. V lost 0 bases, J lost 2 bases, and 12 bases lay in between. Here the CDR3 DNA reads TGTGCCAGCAGCGTAGGTCCAGGGGAAACCTACGAGCAGTACTTC. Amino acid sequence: CASSVGPGETYEQYF. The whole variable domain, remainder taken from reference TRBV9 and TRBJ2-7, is DSGVTQTPKHLITATGQRVTLRCSPRSGDLSVYWYQQSLDQGLQFLIQYYNGEERAKGNILERFSAQQFPDLHSELNLSSLELGDSALYFCASSVGPGETYEQYFGPGTRLTVT.

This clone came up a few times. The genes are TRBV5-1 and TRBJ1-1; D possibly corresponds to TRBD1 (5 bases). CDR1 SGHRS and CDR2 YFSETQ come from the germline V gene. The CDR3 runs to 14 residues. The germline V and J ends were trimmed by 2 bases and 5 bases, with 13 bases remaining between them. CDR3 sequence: CASSLEGADTEAFF. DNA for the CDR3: TGCGCCAGCAGCTTAGAAGGGGCGGATACTGAAGCTTTCTTT.

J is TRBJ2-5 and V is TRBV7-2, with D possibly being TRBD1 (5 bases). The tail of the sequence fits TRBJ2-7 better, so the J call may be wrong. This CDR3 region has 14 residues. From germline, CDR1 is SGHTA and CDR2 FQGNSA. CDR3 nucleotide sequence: TGTGCCAGCAGCTTATACAGACAGACTTACGAGCAGTACTTC. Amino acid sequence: CASSLYRQTYEQYF.

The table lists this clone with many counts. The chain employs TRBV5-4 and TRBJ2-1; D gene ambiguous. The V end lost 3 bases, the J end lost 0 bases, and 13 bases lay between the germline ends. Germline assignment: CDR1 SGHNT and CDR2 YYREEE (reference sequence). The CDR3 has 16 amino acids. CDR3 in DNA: TGTGCCAGCAGCTCGAACAGTGCTAGCTCCTACAATGAGCAGTTCTTC. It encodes CASSSNSASSYNEQFF. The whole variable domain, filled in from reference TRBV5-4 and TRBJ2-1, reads ETGVTQSPTHLIKTRGQQVTLRCSSQSGHNTVSWYQQALGQGPQFIFQYYREEENGRGNFPPRFSGLQFPNYSSELNVNALELDDSALYLCASSSNSASSYNEQFFGPGTRLTVL.

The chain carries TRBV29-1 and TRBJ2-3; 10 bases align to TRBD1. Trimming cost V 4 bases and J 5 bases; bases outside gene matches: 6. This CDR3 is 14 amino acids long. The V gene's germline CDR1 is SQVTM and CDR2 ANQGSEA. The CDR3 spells CSVAGQGTIDTQYF. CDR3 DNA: TGCAGCGTTGCGGGACAGGGGACGATAGATACGCAGTATTTT.

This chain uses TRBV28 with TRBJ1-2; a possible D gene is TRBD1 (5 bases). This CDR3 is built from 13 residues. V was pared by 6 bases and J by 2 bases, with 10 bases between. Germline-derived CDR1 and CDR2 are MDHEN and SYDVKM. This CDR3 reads CASRPGQNYGYTF. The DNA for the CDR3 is TGTGCCAGCAGACCAGGACAAAACTATGGCTACACCTTC.